This TCR beta chain was identified in a study of CD8+ T cells in alopecia areata (dated by TCRdb to 2016 to 2019). Looking at the study overall: The treated patients took part in an open-label pilot trial in which moderate-to-severe alopecia areata was treated with oral tofacitinib at 5 to 10 mg twice daily. RNA was extracted with the PAXgene miRNA kit for fixed scalp, the miRNeasy kit for PBMCs, and the RNeasy kit for mouse skin. In humans, TCRbeta sequencing was performed on scalp tissue and on sorted CD4+ and CD8+ peripheral blood T cells from healthy controls and from patients with patchy or totalis/universalis alopecia areata. The study used high-throughput TCRbeta sequencing to examine T cell clonal expansion in alopecia areata, in both the C3H/HeJ mouse model and human patients. Biopsies were taken from tofacitinib-treated patients at baseline and at 4 and 24 weeks of treatment, and a later scalp biopsy was taken in several of the tofacitinib-treated patients. Patients received tofacitinib for 6 to 18 months and were then followed off drug for 6 months to check for delayed response and recurrence. immunoSEQ multiplex PCR using 35 Vbeta forward primers and 13 Jbeta reverse primers was used to amplify TCRbeta CDR3 regions. Clonality in the scalp was compared among normal scalp (n=4), patchy alopecia areata scalp (n=8), and alopecia totalis/universalis scalp (n=8).

The library came from the immunoSEQ multiplex PCR assay. RNA was extracted from all samples and reverse transcribed into cDNA, which served as template for TCR sequencing. SuperScript III was used for first-strand cDNA synthesis, primed with a 2:1 mix of oligo-dT and random hexamers. Amplification bias was assessed with a synthetic immune receptor repertoire, and residual bias was removed computationally. In the paper's pipeline: After raw reads were preprocessed to remove errors, the CDR3 was defined following IMGT conventions as running from the conserved cysteine to phenylalanine. Clonality was calculated as 1 minus Shannon entropy normalized by log2 of the number of productive unique TCRs. CD4 or CD8 identity of scalp clones was inferred by cross-referencing scalp TCRbeta sequences with sorted blood CD4 and CD8 repertoires. This is the immuneACCESS table as TCRdb keeps it, with only in-frame sequences that have V and J called. A part of the clones is gone; compared with another copy, unresolved V genes explain less than half, and the rest is unexplained. The V and J calls and clone size were taken over from that table, and D and trimming were inferred from the DNA. Recorded for this sample are 15,000 to 20,000 clones; around 66% of them occurred a single time. 6% to 7% of the sample rests with the top ten.

From its cysteine to its phenylalanine, the CDR3 spans 13 amino acids. Only the CDR3 portion is preserved as DNA: 39 bases, with reading frame beginning at the first base. Trimming costs V 3 bases and J 2 bases, and their ends lie 6 bases apart. The CDR1 and CDR2 encoded by the germline V gene (reference sequence) are MNHEY and SMNVEV. Read against the paper, the sample's time point label means: baseline before oral tofacitinib. Lesional scalp punch biopsies and peripheral blood were collected from alopecia areata patients. Human scalp biopsies were immediately fixed in PAXgene tissue containers. This clone has more than one count but fewer than ten. Its antigen is currently not known. Per-base quality was not reported, and no clone a single base away is much larger than it. General conclusions and limits of the study: Shared TCR sequences between patients were less evident than in mice, which may be partly attributable to HLA diversity in the patient population. Compared with normal scalp, lesional scalp had higher clonality and more expanded CD8+ clones, particularly in alopecia totalis/universalis, a pattern that suggests antigenic drive. Unlike mouse skin, where gammadelta T cells dominate, normal human skin contains resident alphabeta T cells that get sequenced too, which complicates analysis of the scalp TCR repertoire.

The source material was skin, sampled at week 0. This TCR was sampled from a human donor with alopecia areata. Rearrangement joined TRBV27 to TRBJ2-3, with no confidently assigned D gene. Read as DNA, the sequence is TGTGCCAGCAGTTTGGGAAACACAGATACGCAGTATTTT. It translates as CASSLGNTDTQYF.